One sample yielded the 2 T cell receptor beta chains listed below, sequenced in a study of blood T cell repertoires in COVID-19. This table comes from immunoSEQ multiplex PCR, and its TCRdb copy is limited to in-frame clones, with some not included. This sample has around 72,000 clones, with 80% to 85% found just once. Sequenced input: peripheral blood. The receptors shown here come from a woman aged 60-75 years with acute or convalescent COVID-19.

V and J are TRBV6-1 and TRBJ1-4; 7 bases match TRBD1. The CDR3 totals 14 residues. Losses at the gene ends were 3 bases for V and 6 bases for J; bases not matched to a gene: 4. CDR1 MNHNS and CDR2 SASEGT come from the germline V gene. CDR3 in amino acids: CASSDRGQYEKLFF. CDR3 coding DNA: TGTGCCAGCAGTGACCGGGGACAGTATGAAAAACTGTTTTTT.

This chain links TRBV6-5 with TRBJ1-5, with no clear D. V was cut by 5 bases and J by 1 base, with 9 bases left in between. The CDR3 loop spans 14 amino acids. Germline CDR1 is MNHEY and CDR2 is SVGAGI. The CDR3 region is CASSKLPSNQPQHF. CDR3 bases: TGTGCCAGCAGTAAGCTGCCAAGCAATCAGCCCCAGCATTTT.